The text below deals with one T cell receptor beta chain. The data are from a study of blood T cell repertoires in COVID-19. Here immunoSEQ multiplex PCR was the method, and the copy in TCRdb shows in-frame clones only, minus some. Of hundreds of thousands of clones listed, roughly 87% are singletons. V dropped 4 bases and J dropped 6; count of bases not matched to a gene: 9. Germline loops: CDR1 SGHDT, CDR2 YYEEEE. This CDR3 is built from 15 residues. The sequence came from a young woman who had recovered from COVID-19. The sequenced sample was PBMCs or T cells enriched from blood (not recorded which). The chain uses TRBV5-6 and TRBJ1-4; TRBD1 matches at 7 bases. The CDR3 DNA is TGTGCCAGCAGCAGGTACAGGGGAGTGGATGAAAAACTGTTTTTT. This gives the protein CASSRYRGVDEKLFF.